Below are 24 T cell receptor beta chains sequenced from a single sample in a study of blood T cell repertoires in COVID-19. The table came from immunoSEQ multiplex PCR; TCRdb's copy has only in-frame clones and leaves some out. The table includes some 18,000 clones, around nine tenths detected once. Input material: peripheral blood. The receptors originated from a human donor in a cohort sampled during active COVID-19.

The J gene is TRBJ1-1, the V gene TRBV2; perhaps TRBD1 as D (5 bases). Germline loops: CDR1 SNHLY, CDR2 FYNNEI. The CDR3 length is 12 residues. Trimming left V 6 bases short and J 6 bases short, with 11 bases between. In nucleotides, the CDR3 is TGTGCCAGCAGGAGGACAAACCCTGAAGCTTTCTTT. Its protein product is CASRRTNPEAFF. The complete variable domain, with remaining parts taken from reference TRBV2 and TRBJ1-1, reads EPEVTQTPSHQVTQMGQEVILRCVPISNHLYFYWYRQILGQKVEFLVSFYNNEISEKSEIFDDQFSVERPDGSNFTLKIRSTKLEDSAMYFCASRRTNPEAFFGQGTRLTVV.

V is TRBV27 and J is TRBJ1-1; the D gene is possibly TRBD1 (6 bases). Germline V gene data show CDR1 as MNHEY and CDR2 as SMNVEV (reference sequence). The CDR3 is 14 amino acids. Deletions cut 2 bases from V and 5 bases from J, with 12 bases between. CDR3 protein: CASSLVNRVTEAFF. CDR3 in DNA: TGTGCCAGCAGTTTAGTGAACAGGGTGACTGAAGCTTTCTTT.

V and J are TRBV12-3 or TRBV12-4 and TRBJ1-2; no definite D call. The CDR3 length is 13 residues. Trimming took 5 bases from V and 9 from J, leaving 16 bases between them. Written as DNA, the CDR3 is TGTGCCAGCAGTCTCCCGACAAAGGCTAGCTACACCTTC. It specifies CASSLPTKASYTF.

J is TRBJ1-2 and V is TRBV7-9; D may be TRBD1 (6 bases). Germline values: CDR1 SEHNR, CDR2 FQNEAQ (reference sequence). V was pared by 2 bases and J by 5 bases, with 12 bases between. This CDR3 comprises 14 residues. As DNA, the CDR3 is TGTGCCAGCAGCTTATCAGGGGAAGGTTATGGCTACACCTTC. Translation: CASSLSGEGYGYTF.

The CDR3 sequence is CASSWQGGQETQYF. CDR3 DNA: TGTGCCAGCAGCTGGCAGGGCGGCCAAGAGACCCAGTACTTC. This chain links TRBV7-2 with TRBJ2-5, with D tentatively TRBD1 (5 bases). V shed 4 bases and J shed 1 base, with 10 bases lying between them. This CDR3 comprises 14 residues. The germline gives CDR1 SGHTA, CDR2 FQGNSA.

This chain joins TRBV5-1 and TRBJ1-1; a possible D gene is TRBD1 (5 bases). V was trimmed by 1 base and J by 5 bases, leaving 18 bases between them. This CDR3 spans 16 amino acids. Germline CDR1 is SGHRS and CDR2 is YFSETQ. The CDR3 loop is CASSLTRQFSSTEAFF. The DNA of the CDR3 is TGCGCCAGCAGCTTGACCCGACAGTTTTCTTCAACTGAAGCTTTCTTT.

This chain connects TRBV5-1 to TRBJ2-3; 7 bases fit TRBD2. This CDR3 spans 17 amino acids. V dropped 0 bases and J dropped 1; count of bases not matched to a gene: 8. Germline values: CDR1 SGHRS, CDR2 YFSETQ. The CDR3, as DNA: TGCGCCAGCAGCTTGGACACGCCGGGGAGGGGCACAGATACGCAGTATTTT. It translates to CASSLDTPGRGTDTQYF.

The chain is built from TRBV28 and TRBJ2-3; no firm D call. Trimming cost V 3 bases and J 0 bases, with 13 bases left between them. The CDR3 extends over 16 amino acids. Germline V gene sequence: CDR1 MDHEN, CDR2 SYDVKM. CDR3 region: CASSFGQSSSTDTQYF. DNA of the CDR3: TGTGCCAGCAGTTTTGGGCAGTCCTCTAGCACAGATACGCAGTATTTT.

The chain employs TRBV19 and TRBJ1-6, with D possibly TRBD1 on 5 matching bases. The germline CDR1 and CDR2 sequences are LNHDA and SQIVND (reference sequence). The germline V and J ends were trimmed by 1 base and 9 bases, with 19 bases remaining between them. CDR3 length equals 17 residues. The CDR3 spells CASSIVGVTGGSSPLHF. DNA for the CDR3: TGTGCCAGTAGTATAGTTGGAGTAACCGGGGGGAGTTCACCCCTCCACTTT. Using reference TRBV19 and TRBJ1-6 for the parts outside the CDR3, the full variable domain is DGGITQSPKYLFRKEGQNVTLSCEQNLNHDAMYWYRQDPGQGLRLIYYSQIVNDFQKGDIAEGYSVSREKKESFPLTVTSAQKNPTAFYLCASSIVGVTGGSSPLHFGNGTRLTVT.

The count of this clone is one. The chain is built from TRBV6-5 and TRBJ1-2; D is undetermined. The CDR3 is 16 residues long. V lost 2 bases, J lost 2 bases, and 15 bases lay in between. Germline V gene data show CDR1 as MNHEY and CDR2 as SVGAGI. CDR3 nucleotide sequence: TGTGCCAGCAGTTACACCGGGAACCTCCCAAACTATGGCTACACCTTC. As protein: CASSYTGNLPNYGYTF.

The chain is built from TRBV2 and TRBJ1-2; D is undetermined. CDR3 length: 13 amino acids. Germline-derived CDR1 and CDR2 are SNHLY and FYNNEI. The V end lost 4 bases, the J end lost 8 bases, and 14 bases lay between the germline ends. The CDR3 region has the DNA TGTGCCAGCAGTGTTCAGGAAGTGGCCGGCTACACCTTC. Translating it yields CASSVQEVAGYTF. The whole variable domain, remainder taken from reference TRBV2 and TRBJ1-2, is EPEVTQTPSHQVTQMGQEVILRCVPISNHLYFYWYRQILGQKVEFLVSFYNNEISEKSEIFDDQFSVERPDGSNFTLKIRSTKLEDSAMYFCASSVQEVAGYTFGSGTRLTVV.

The chain links TRBV5-1 to TRBJ1-5, with D possibly TRBD1 on 6 matching bases. Trimming removed 4 bases at V and 4 bases at J, with 15 bases between. Germline V gene data show CDR1 as SGHRS and CDR2 as YFSETQ. The CDR3 runs 15 residues. CDR3 sequence (DNA): TGCGCCAGCAGCACAACAACAGGGTCTAATCAGCCCCAGCATTTT. It codes for CASSTTTGSNQPQHF.

The chain joins TRBV9 to TRBJ1-3, with D possibly being TRBD1 (5 bases). Trimming took 0 bases from V and 1 from J, leaving 11 bases between them. This CDR3 has 16 residues. Germline CDR1 reads SGDLS; CDR2 reads YYNGEE. CDR3: CASSVGLGESGNTIYF. Here the CDR3 DNA reads TGTGCCAGCAGCGTAGGTTTAGGGGAATCTGGAAACACCATATATTTT. The full variable domain, with the rest looked up from reference TRBV9 and TRBJ1-3, is DSGVTQTPKHLITATGQRVTLRCSPRSGDLSVYWYQQSLDQGLQFLIQYYNGEERAKGNILERFSAQQFPDLHSELNLSSLELGDSALYFCASSVGLGESGNTIYFGEGSWLTVV.

The chain has TRBV19 and TRBJ1-5, with 8 bases identical to TRBD1. Germline V gene lookup returns CDR1 LNHDA and CDR2 SQIVND (reference sequence). V dropped 6 bases and J dropped 5; count of bases not matched to a gene: 3. This CDR3 is built from 13 residues. CDR3 loop: CASRGQADQPQHF. The CDR3 coding sequence is TGTGCCAGTAGGGGACAGGCCGATCAGCCCCAGCATTTT.

The chain has TRBV19 and TRBJ1-1, with TRBD1 identical over 7 bases. Germline V lookup: CDR1 LNHDA, CDR2 SQIVND (reference sequence). The V segment lost 8 bases and the J segment 3 bases; nucleotides outside the gene matches: 9. The CDR3 totals 14 residues. In DNA, the CDR3 is TGTGCCAGTGGCAACAGGGGAATGGACACTGAAGCTTTCTTT. Encoded protein: CASGNRGMDTEAFF. The whole variable domain, filled in from reference TRBV19 and TRBJ1-1, reads DGGITQSPKYLFRKEGQNVTLSCEQNLNHDAMYWYRQDPGQGLRLIYYSQIVNDFQKGDIAEGYSVSREKKESFPLTVTSAQKNPTAFYLCASGNRGMDTEAFFGQGTRLTVV.

The chain employs TRBV7-8 and TRBJ2-3; 13 positions match TRBD2. Germline-derived CDR1 and CDR2 are SGHVS and FQNEAQ. The CDR3 runs to 17 residues. With 5 bases clipped from V and 5 bases from J, the junction kept 10 bases outside the gene matches. The CDR3 loop is CASSPRTSGGAGDTQYF. CDR3 in DNA: TGTGCCAGCAGCCCGCGTACTAGCGGGGGGGCAGGAGATACGCAGTATTTT. Looking up the rest from reference TRBV7-8 and TRBJ2-3 gives the full variable domain: GAGVSQSPRYKVAKRGQDVALRCDPISGHVSLFWYQQALGQGPEFLTYFQNEAQLDKSGLPSDRFFAERPEGSVSTLKIQRTQQEDSAVYLCASSPRTSGGAGDTQYFGPGTRLTVL.

This clone has a single count. V gene TRBV5-6 combines with J gene TRBJ2-1; 9 bases are shared with TRBD2. Germline V gives CDR1 SGHDT, CDR2 YYEEEE. The ends lost 6 bases at V and 2 bases at J; junction bases unmatched: 9. This CDR3 contains 16 residues. CDR3 coding DNA: TGTGCCAGCATCAGGAGCCCTAGCGGGGCCTACAATGAGCAGTTCTTC. Translating gives CASIRSPSGAYNEQFF.

This chain connects TRBV5-1 to TRBJ1-4; 9 bases match TRBD1. V gave up 4 bases and J gave up 8 bases; unmatched junction bases: 6. This CDR3 is built from 14 residues. Germline V gene sequence: CDR1 SGHRS, CDR2 YFSETQ. This chain's CDR3 is CASSPGQGFEKLFF. CDR3 nucleotides: TGCGCCAGCAGCCCAGGACAGGGGTTCGAAAAACTGTTTTTT.

The V and J genes are TRBV7-9 and TRBJ1-1; 8 nucleotides line up with TRBD1. The germline gives CDR1 SEHNR, CDR2 FQNEAQ (reference sequence). The V and J ends lost 5 bases and 0 bases, in that order; junction bases with no gene match: 5. The CDR3 totals 15 residues. In nucleotides, the CDR3 is TGTGCCAGCAGCCGGCAGGGGGCCGTGAACACTGAAGCTTTCTTT. Protein sequence: CASSRQGAVNTEAFF.

The rearrangement uses TRBV6-2 or TRBV6-3 and TRBJ2-1; TRBD2 agrees at 8 bases. Losses at the gene ends were 0 bases for V and 9 bases for J; bases not matched to a gene: 10. This CDR3 spans 16 amino acids. Germline CDR1 and CDR2: MNHEY and SVGEGT. The CDR3 DNA follows: TGTGCCAGCAGTTACTCGATCCAGCGGGGGTGGGGTGAGCAGTTCTTC. Amino acids: CASSYSIQRGWGEQFF.

This sequence joins TRBV9 and TRBJ1-2; the match to TRBD1 covers 7 bases. The CDR3 is made up of 14 amino acids. From germline, CDR1 is SGDLS and CDR2 YYNGEE. J gave up 4 bases and V 3 bases, and 6 bases lay outside the gene matches. CDR3 coding DNA: TGTGCCAGCAGCGAGGGGGACAGCTCCTATGGCTACACCTTC. This encodes CASSEGDSSYGYTF.

The J gene is TRBJ1-4, the V gene TRBV7-9; 7 nucleotides match TRBD1. The CDR3 runs to 14 residues. CDR1 SEHNR and CDR2 FQNEAQ come from the germline V gene (reference sequence). V shed 4 bases and J 7 bases; nucleotides not matched to a gene: 6. The CDR3 DNA reads TGTGCCAGCAGCTATTTACAGGGGAGTGAAAAACTGTTTTTT. This codes for CASSYLQGSEKLFF.

The J gene is TRBJ2-2, the V gene TRBV6-4; D call uncertain. This CDR3 region has 15 residues. Trimming cost V 2 bases and J 4 bases, with 11 bases left between them. The germline V gene has CDR1 MRHNA and CDR2 SNTAGT. In nucleotides, the CDR3 is TGTGCCAGCAGTGACCGCCTGACATTCACCGGGGAGCTGTTTTTT. Translated, it gives CASSDRLTFTGELFF.

This chain uses TRBV14 with TRBJ1-2; D gene unclear. This CDR3 spans 15 amino acids. Trimming took 0 bases from V and 3 from J, leaving 11 bases between them. Germline CDR1 and CDR2: SGHDN and FVKESK. CDR3 residues: CASSQDFTDDYGYTF. The CDR3 coding sequence is TGTGCCAGCAGCCAAGATTTTACAGATGACTATGGCTACACCTTC.